This is a list of T cell receptor beta chains from one sample in a study of cytomegalovirus exposure and HLA in healthy donors. TCRdb's copy holds only in-frame clones and misses some; the assay was immunoSEQ multiplex PCR. This sample carries roughly 330,000 clones, roughly 87% of them seen once, and the ten largest clones take approximately 1.1%. The specimen was PBMCs. The receptors were sampled from a young woman in good health and CMV-seropositive. Both conserved end residues are trimmed from each CDR3.

V: TRBV11-2
CDR3: ASSLGGTYLGTQY

V: TRBV7-9
CDR3: AVTGVYEQY

V: TRBV19
CDR3: ASSTYDLRAREQF

V: TRBV21-1
CDR3: ASSKGISGSSYNEQF

V: TRBV9
CDR3: ASSYRDRRYEQY

V: TRBV30
CDR3: AWSPGYVTDTQY

V: TRBV7-8
CDR3: ASSLEAYQETQY

V: TRBV27
CDR3: ASRVIDSANTGELF

V: TRBV5-6
CDR3: ASSDNEQF

V: TRBV14
CDR3: ASSRKWASSETQY

V: TRBV6-5
CDR3: ASSYWASSSYNEQF

V: TRBV4-3
CDR3: ASSQGSGTSQETQY

V: TRBV6-1
CDR3: ASSENTEAF

V: TRBV7-2
CDR3: ASSIEVGGWQPQH

V: TRBV6-5
CDR3: ASSYSWTGVYEQY

V: TRBV27
CDR3: ASRLIGADTEAF

V: TRBV25-1
CDR3: ASSVGGKGSPLH

V: TRBV4-1
CDR3: ASSQDQSNYT

V: TRBV2
CDR3: ASSVLELQAF

V: TRBV7-2
CDR3: ASSSGGIQY

V: TRBV15
CDR3: ATSRGLAGGIEQF

V: TRBV4-1
CDR3: ASSQDRLYGYT

V: TRBV14
CDR3: ASSQETGGYFTDTQY

V: TRBV11-3
CDR3: ASKDSASTDTQY

V: TRBV25-1
CDR3: ATRKTQY

V: TRBV5-1
CDR3: ASSIGPEQF

V: TRBV6-1
CDR3: ASADLAKNIQY

V: TRBV4-3
CDR3: ASSPTGTGLAGANVLT

V: TRBV11-1
CDR3: ASSQGFSYEQY

V: TRBV7-8
CDR3: ASSLVTPEGPQH

V: TRBV9
CDR3: ASSVRLVDGYT

V: TRBV4-3
CDR3: ASSQVGGTEAF

V: TRBV7-2
CDR3: ASSPERDTEAF

V: TRBV4-3
CDR3: ASSQAFGSGNTIY

V: TRBV6-1
CDR3: ASNAYEQY

V: TRBV18
CDR3: ASSRGARADTQY

V: TRBV6-5
CDR3: ASSYEGGRRDGYT

V: TRBV19
CDR3: ASSSSGAGSKNIQY

V: TRBV11-1
CDR3: ASSTYGETQY

V: TRBV6-1
CDR3: ASDTRVHEQY

V: TRBV9
CDR3: ARRSHEQY

V: TRBV27
CDR3: ASSLSIRVGWDEQF

V: TRBV5-6
CDR3: ASSLVATTYEQY

V: TRBV5-5
CDR3: ASSLATNQPQH

V: TRBV6-6
CDR3: ASSYSLGSGELF

V: TRBV30
CDR3: AWSVSGNTIY

V: TRBV27
CDR3: ASSLLVQGTANSNQPQH

V: TRBV6-5
CDR3: ASSWTGPSYEQY

V: TRBV5-6
CDR3: ASSLNTGELF

V: TRBV9
CDR3: ASNRQGASGNTIY

V: TRBV7-2
CDR3: ASSKTGTGVYGYT

V: TRBV12-1
CDR3: ASRNTSGGDEQY